This T cell receptor beta chain was sequenced for a study of T cells after yellow fever vaccination. Study in general: With SMART-Seq v4 Ultra Low Input, the fractions containing low cell numbers were prepared.

Study conclusions and caveats: Repertoires sorted by FACS could include abundant clonotypes that are contaminants from the bulk population. Most clones from primary vaccination were detected again post-booster (roughly 96% CD4, around 90% CD8).

With respect to this clonotype: What it binds is not known.

TCR cDNA, made by 5'RACE template switching, carried an added universal primer site and UMIs. A single record per CDR3 protein comes from TCRdb applying MiXCR to the 5' RACE reads. This table has tens of thousands of distinct CDR3 sequences, over 7.5% appearing once. This TCR came from a young man who received the YFV17D yellow fever vaccine. The starting material was CD8+ T cells sorted from PBMCs, obtained on the day of the yellow fever booster vaccination.

The CDR3 DNA follows: TGTGCCAGCAGTTTGACGTCCGGGAACACTGAAGCTTTCTTT. Its translation: CASSLTSGNTEAFF. The chain has TRBV6-5 and TRBJ1-1; D unclear. The CDR3 sequence is 14 residues long. Trimming stripped 4 bases from V and 1 base from J, with 10 bases between. Looked up from germline, CDR1 is MNHEY and CDR2 is SVGAGI.